A selection of T cell receptor beta chains follows, all from one sample in a study of graft-versus-host responses after intestinal transplantation. Using immunoSEQ multiplex PCR, the repertoire was profiled, and TCRdb retains in-frame clones only, with some absent. This table holds fewer than 95,000 clones, 85% to 95% found once. These receptors lack a known antigen. Source: unstimulated CD8+ T cells sorted from spleen or lymph node cells, taken before intestinal transplant. The receptors were gathered from a human donor who received an intestinal transplant. CDR3s include the opening cysteine and the closing phenylalanine or tryptophan. D genes are given only for firm matches. Rows may omit the clone size; those that give it use once, few, many or a size class.

d_call	clone_size	j_call	v_call	cdr3_nt	cdr3_aa
NA	NA	TRBJ2-7	TRBV5-4	TGTGCCAGCAGCGACCGGGTCTCCTACGAGCAGTACTTC	CASSDRVSYEQYF
NA	NA	TRBJ1-5	TRBV19	TGTGCCAGTAGTATCTTGGGGAGGGGGAGCAATCAGCCCCAGCATTTT	CASSILGRGSNQPQHF
TRBD2	NA	TRBJ2-3	TRBV19	TGTGCCAGCTTAGCGGGGGGGACAGATACGCAGTATTTT	CASLAGGTDTQYF
NA	NA	TRBJ2-3	TRBV7-6	TGTGCCAGCAGCTATAACCCCGACAAGCAATTGGATACGCAGTATTTT	CASSYNPDKQLDTQYF
TRBD1	NA	TRBJ2-7	TRBV4-3	TGCGCCAGCAGCCAAGGGGGGACAGGGACCTACGAGCAGTACTTC	CASSQGGTGTYEQYF
NA	NA	TRBJ2-7	TRBV7-8	TGTGCCAGCAGCCGAAATGCAGGGGACTACGAGCAGTACTTC	CASSRNAGDYEQYF
NA	few	TRBJ1-1	TRBV5-6	TGTGCCAGCAGCCCCCAGGCGAGGAACACTGAAGCTTTCTTT	CASSPQARNTEAFF
TRBD1	NA	TRBJ2-7	TRBV7-8	TGTGCCAGCAGCCCCATGCGACAGGGGATTTACTACGAGCAGTACTTC	CASSPMRQGIYYEQYF
NA	NA	TRBJ1-2	TRBV6-5	TGTGCCAGCAGTAAGGAGGGAGGGGGCTACACCTTC	CASSKEGGGYTF
NA	NA	TRBJ1-1	TRBV5-1	TGCGCCAGCAGCTTGGCAGCTAGCATGAACACTGAAGCTTTCTTT	CASSLAASMNTEAFF
NA	NA	TRBJ2-7	TRBV11-2	TGTGCCAGCAGCTCTGGGGGGTACGAGCAGTACTTC	CASSSGGYEQYF
TRBD2	NA	TRBJ2-1	TRBV27	TGTGCCAGCAGTAATGGCGGGGGGGCCTACAATGAGCAGTTCTTC	CASSNGGGAYNEQFF
TRBD1	NA	TRBJ2-5	TRBV30	TGTGCCTGGAACTCGGGACAGAGAGAAGAGACCCAGTACTTC	CAWNSGQREETQYF
NA	once	TRBJ2-1	TRBV9	TGTGCCAGCAGCGTACAAACAGGACAGTCTTACAATGAGCAGTTCTTC	CASSVQTGQSYNEQFF
TRBD1	NA	TRBJ1-2	TRBV27	TGTGCCAGCAGTTCCGACAGGGGTGGCTACACCTTC	CASSSDRGGYTF
NA	NA	TRBJ1-1	TRBV6-5	TGTGCCAGCAGGAGAATGAACACTGAAGCTTTCTTT	CASRRMNTEAFF
NA	NA	TRBJ2-5	TRBV11-3	TGTGCCAGCAGCCCACCGGAGGTACAAGAGACCCAGTACTTC	CASSPPEVQETQYF
NA	NA	TRBJ2-2	TRBV6-5	TGTGCCAGCAGTTGGTCCGGGGACACCGGGGAGCTGTTTTTT	CASSWSGDTGELFF
TRBD1	NA	TRBJ2-5	TRBV11-2	TGTGCCAGCAGCCTCACAGGGGGCCGCTTTCCTCACCAGTACTTC	CASSLTGGRFPHQYF
NA	NA	TRBJ2-3	TRBV9	TGTGCCAGCAGCGAAAGACAATCACTTTACACGTATACGCAGTATTTT	CASSERQSLYTYTQYF
TRBD1	NA	TRBJ2-7	TRBV5-1	TGCGCCAGCAGCGCGACAGGGGGTGACTACGAGCAGTACTTC	CASSATGGDYEQYF
NA	few	TRBJ2-2	TRBV19	TGTGCCAGTAGTATAGGGGCAGTCACCGGGGAGCTGTTTTTT	CASSIGAVTGELFF
TRBD1	NA	TRBJ1-1	TRBV19	TGTGCCAGTAGTAACAGGGGGCTGAACACTGAAGCTTTCTTT	CASSNRGLNTEAFF
NA	NA	TRBJ1-5	TRBV14	TGTGCCAGCAGCCTCCATAGCAATCAGCCCCAGCATTTT	CASSLHSNQPQHF
TRBD1	once	TRBJ2-7	TRBV4-3	TGCGCCAGCAGCCAAGATAGGACAGGGGGCTACGAGCAGTACTTC	CASSQDRTGGYEQYF
NA	once	TRBJ2-7	TRBV7-6	TGTGCCAGCAGCTTAGCATCTGGCAGCTCCTACGAGCAGTACTTC	CASSLASGSSYEQYF
NA	NA	TRBJ2-1	TRBV27	TGTGCCAGCAGTTCTCCCCGTTCCTACAATGAGCAGTTCTTC	CASSSPRSYNEQFF
TRBD2	NA	TRBJ2-1	TRBV4-1	TGCGCCAGCAGCCAATTACTCGGGACTAAAGTCAATGAGCAGTTCTTC	CASSQLLGTKVNEQFF
NA	NA	TRBJ1-6	TRBV27	TGTGCCAGCAGTTTTCGGCAGGGAAACACACCCCTCCACTTT	CASSFRQGNTPLHF
NA	NA	TRBJ1-1	TRBV4-3	TGCGCCAGCAGCCAAAGGCAGGGGAGTAACACTGAAGCTTTCTTT	CASSQRQGSNTEAFF
TRBD1	NA	TRBJ2-7	TRBV25-1	TGTGCCAGCCTCTGGACAGGGGACTACGAGCAGTGCTTC	CASLWTGDYEQCF